This paragraph reports one TCR beta chain. Its antigen remains unknown. Since all of the isolated RNA was reverse transcribed, expressed TCRB transcripts were what got sequenced. Sequencing of naive, central memory and regulatory T cell samples gave an average of around 3.6 million reads. Generated by immunoSEQ multiplex PCR, the TCRdb table keeps only in-frame clones and is missing some. The table records 85,000 to 110,000 clones, under 30% of them present only once. The purity of all sorted populations exceeded 95%. These data are taken from a study of beta chain features in type 1 diabetes. Study details: All of the samples together had around 110,000,000 sorted cells examined.

Germline loops: CDR1 LNHNV, CDR2 YYDKDF (reference sequence). The CDR3 is 18 amino acids. Germline trimming cut 0 bases from V and 5 bases from J; bases unmatched to any gene: 9. Findings of the study overall: TCRB CDR3 length was moderately but significantly reduced in all four CD4+ subsets of Type 1 diabetes patients.

This TCR derives from a woman in her late teens or twenties with type 1 diabetes. Sequencing was done on a sample of central memory CD4+ T cells from blood. The chain couples TRBV15 to TRBJ2-5, with TRBD2 matching 13 bases. CDR3 region: CATSRDLGLAGAGETQYF. Here the CDR3 DNA reads TGTGCCACCAGCAGAGATCTTGGACTAGCGGGAGCAGGGGAGACCCAGTACTTC.